This record concerns one T cell receptor (beta chain) sequence. Its antigen is unknown. A much larger clonotype is one base distant, so this may be a read error. MiXCR, run by TCRdb on the 5' RACE reads, gives a single entry per CDR3 protein. Here the sample spans approximately 40,000 distinct CDR3 sequences, 30% being singletons. Germline V gene lookup returns CDR1 SQVTM and CDR2 ANQGSEA. The CDR3 runs to 11 residues. Study results and limitations: The larger cohort examined one V-J beta rearrangement, not whole repertoires.

Memory CD4+ T cells were sorted as CD4+CD45RO+CD25- cells. This sequence originates from a female donor with breast cancer. Sequencing was done on a sample of tumor-infiltrating memory CD4+ T cells sorted from the breast tumor. The subset was: memory CD4+ T cells, CD4+CD45RO+CD25-. The J gene is TRBJ1-2, the V gene TRBV29-1; 7 positions match TRBD1. CDR3 amino acids: CSTTTGTGYAF. For the CDR3, the DNA is TGCAGCACAACGACAGGGACTGGCTACGCCTTC.